This T cell receptor (beta chain) derives from a study of T cells in Graves' hyperthyroidism and ophthalmopathy. Looking at the study overall: Any treatment followed the collection of peripheral blood at initial diagnosis.

Amplification targeted TCR beta CDR3 regions from RNA transcripts. Researchers ran a first-round RT-PCR on the TCR CDR3 using the HTBI primer set. TCRdb analysed the multiplex PCR reads with MiXCR anew, one entry per CDR3 protein. The sample lists about 680,000 distinct CDR3 sequences, around a third occurring once. This CDR3 region has 15 residues. After removal of 5 bases from V and 3 bases from J, the junction contained 7 bases not matched to a gene. Germline loops: CDR1 MDHEN, CDR2 SYDVKM. Patients with uncontrolled infections, other autoimmune diseases, pregnancy or lactation were excluded. Extraction of PBMCs used roughly 9.3 ml of fresh peripheral blood.

The V gene is TRBV28, the J gene TRBJ1-5, with TRBD1 matching 7 bases. The clonotype comes from a woman between 35 and 50 years old with Graves' hyperthyroidism. Sample: blood. CDR3 sequence: CASSETGILNQPQHF. DNA of the CDR3: TGTGCCAGCAGTGAGACAGGGATCCTCAATCAGCCCCAGCATTTT.